The source of this T cell receptor beta chain is a study of cytomegalovirus exposure and HLA in healthy donors. Overall study results and limits: Reported results showed that the classifier diagnosed cytomegalovirus status with high specificity and sensitivity. The study found most TCR sequences rare, yet found some public TCRs in many donors. Accurate prediction of HLA-A and HLA-B alleles (for most subjects) was reportedly achieved from TCR beta sequences.

On this clone itself: The antigen is unknown.

PCR amplification relied on 60 Vbeta primers (plus 13 Jbeta primers). The table came from immunoSEQ multiplex PCR; TCRdb's copy has only in-frame clones and leaves some out. This table holds 140,000 to 150,000 clones, 75% to 90% found once. The sequence was collected from a woman in her 30s in good health and CMV-seronegative. The specimen was PBMCs.

CDR3 DNA: TGTGCCAGCAGCACCGGACTAGCTGGGAATGAGCAGTTCTTC. Translating it yields CASSTGLAGNEQFF. The rearrangement links TRBV9 to TRBJ2-1; 8 bases agree with TRBD2. This CDR3 is 14 amino acids long. The V and J ends lost 4 bases and 7 bases, in that order; junction bases with no gene match: 7. Germline V lookup: CDR1 SGDLS, CDR2 YYNGEE. Full variable domain (remainder filled in from reference TRBV9 and TRBJ2-1): DSGVTQTPKHLITATGQRVTLRCSPRSGDLSVYWYQQSLDQGLQFLIQYYNGEERAKGNILERFSAQQFPDLHSELNLSSLELGDSALYFCASSTGLAGNEQFFGPGTRLTVL.